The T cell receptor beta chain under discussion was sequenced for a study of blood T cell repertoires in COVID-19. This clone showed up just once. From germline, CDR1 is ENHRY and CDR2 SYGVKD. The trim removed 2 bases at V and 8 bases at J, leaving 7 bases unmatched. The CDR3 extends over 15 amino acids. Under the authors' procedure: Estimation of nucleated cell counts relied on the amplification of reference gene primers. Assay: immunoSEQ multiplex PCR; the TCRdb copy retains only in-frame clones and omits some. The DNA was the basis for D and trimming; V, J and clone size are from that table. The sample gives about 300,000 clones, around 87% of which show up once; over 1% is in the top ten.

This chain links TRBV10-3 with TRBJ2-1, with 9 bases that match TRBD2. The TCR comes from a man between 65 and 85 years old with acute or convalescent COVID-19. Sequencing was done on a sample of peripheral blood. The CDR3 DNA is TGTGCCATCAGTGAGGGGCTAGCGGGAACGGATGAGCAGTTCTTC. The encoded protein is CAISEGLAGTDEQFF.